The 26 T cell receptor beta chains presented below share a single source sample, sequenced in a study of cytomegalovirus exposure and HLA in healthy donors. Sequencing was performed with immunoSEQ multiplex PCR; in TCRdb, only in-frame clones are kept and a portion is missing. This table holds roughly 43,000 clones, under 95% found once. Sequenced material: PBMCs. The receptor set was obtained from a woman in her late teens or twenties in good health and CMV-seronegative.

The rearrangement uses TRBV11-2 and TRBJ1-5; D gene unclear. CDR1 is SGHAT and CDR2 is FQNNGV in the germline V gene. Trimming removed 3 bases from V and 0 bases from J, with 3 bases in between. The length of the CDR3 is 13 residues. The CDR3 here is CASSFGSNQPQHF. CDR3 in DNA: TGTGCCAGCAGCTTCGGTAGCAATCAGCCCCAGCATTTT.

The chain combines TRBV4-1 with TRBJ2-1; 7 nucleotides line up with TRBD2. V shed 2 bases and J 3 bases; nucleotides not matched to a gene: 13. This CDR3 spans 18 amino acids. Germline V gives CDR1 MGHRA, CDR2 YSYEKL. The CDR3 here is CASSQRGRRLADYNEQFF. The DNA for the CDR3 is TGCGCCAGCAGCCAAAGAGGGCGAAGGCTAGCGGACTACAATGAGCAGTTCTTC.

The rearrangement joins TRBV18 to TRBJ2-3; D might be TRBD1 (5 bases). The CDR3 consists of 15 residues. CDR1 is KGHSH and CDR2 is LQKENI in the germline V gene. V was shortened by 2 bases and J by 4 bases, with 13 bases between the two germline ends. CDR3 in amino acids: CASSPDRPGPDTQYF. The CDR3 nucleotides read TGTGCCAGCTCACCAGATCGGCCAGGGCCAGATACGCAGTATTTT.

The gene calls are TRBV9 and TRBJ2-3; D is possibly TRBD1 (6 bases). This CDR3 region has 13 residues. The germline gives CDR1 SGDLS, CDR2 YYNGEE. Trimming removed 3 bases at V and 8 bases at J, with 13 bases between. CDR3 DNA: TGTGCCAGCAGCGGACAGGAAATTGGTACGCAGTATTTT. Residues: CASSGQEIGTQYF.

The rearrangement links TRBV19 to TRBJ1-5; 8 positions match TRBD1. The CDR3 contains 16 residues. Germline CDR1 and CDR2: LNHDA and SQIVND (reference sequence). V shed 5 bases and J 2 bases; nucleotides not matched to a gene: 8. CDR3 bases: TGTGCCAGTAGTGCCAGGGGGCGCTTGGGCAATCAGCCCCAGCATTTT. This gives the protein CASSARGRLGNQPQHF.

The chain combines TRBV7-6 with TRBJ2-3, with TRBD2 identical over 12 bases. Unmatched junction bases numbered 5, after V lost 4 bases and J lost 3 bases. Germline CDR1 and CDR2: SGHVS and FNYEAQ. The CDR3 is 16 residues long. The CDR3 reads CASSSATSGRTDTQYF. As DNA, the CDR3 is TGTGCCAGCAGCTCGGCGACTAGCGGGAGAACAGATACGCAGTATTTT.

The chain carries TRBV5-5 and TRBJ2-1, with unresolved D. Per the germline V gene, CDR1 is SGHKS and CDR2 is YYEKEE (reference sequence). Deletions cut 0 bases from V and 3 bases from J, with 10 bases between. The CDR3 sequence is 15 residues long. Here the CDR3 DNA reads TGTGCCAGCAGCTTGGGTTCAGGTCACTACAATGAGCAGTTCTTC. Its protein product is CASSLGSGHYNEQFF.

This clone was detected only once. The V call is TRBV9, the J call TRBJ2-7, with TRBD1 identical over 9 bases. Germline V gene sequence: CDR1 SGDLS, CDR2 YYNGEE. The length of the CDR3 is 15 residues. V lost 0 bases, J lost 6 bases, and 7 bases stayed unmatched. CDR3 sequence (DNA): TGTGCCAGCAGCGTAGGAGGACAGGGGTCTTCCGAGCAGTACTTC. Its translation: CASSVGGQGSSEQYF.

The J gene is TRBJ2-5, the V gene TRBV7-2, with 10 bases aligning to TRBD1. The V segment lost 8 bases and the J segment 1 base; nucleotides outside the gene matches: 10. Germline V gives CDR1 SGHTA, CDR2 FQGNSA. The CDR3 has 16 amino acids. DNA of the CDR3: TGTGCCAGCTCCCGCCGGGACAGGGGCGTCCAAGAGACCCAGTACTTC. Residues: CASSRRDRGVQETQYF.

The J gene is TRBJ2-2, the V gene TRBV5-1; 7 nucleotides align to TRBD1. The CDR3 extends over 14 amino acids. Germline-derived CDR1 and CDR2 are SGHRS and YFSETQ. Trimming took 3 bases from V and 6 from J; bases not matched to a gene: 5. In nucleotides, the CDR3 is TGCGCCAGCAGCTCAACAGGGGACCCCGGGGAGCTGTTTTTT. Protein sequence: CASSSTGDPGELFF.

The rearrangement links TRBV18 to TRBJ1-2, with D perhaps matching TRBD1 (6 bases). Germline V gene lookup returns CDR1 KGHSH and CDR2 LQKENI. The V end was cut by 6 bases, the J end by 4 bases, with 9 bases between. This CDR3 region has 12 residues. The CDR3 spells CASSSGVYGYTF. The CDR3 nucleotides read TGTGCCAGCTCGTCAGGGGTCTATGGCTACACCTTC.

This clone was counted between two and nine times. V gene TRBV28 combines with J gene TRBJ2-7, with a tentative D call TRBD1 (8 bases). CDR3 length: 16 amino acids. Germline loops: CDR1 MDHEN, CDR2 SYDVKM. Trimming pared 5 bases from V and 4 bases from J, leaving 21 bases between. CDR3 DNA sequence: TGTGCCAGCAGTCCCCTCGGACAGGGAGGGAATTACGAGCAGTACTTC. Translated, it gives CASSPLGQGGNYEQYF.

The genes are TRBV19 and TRBJ2-7; 9 positions match TRBD1. The V and J ends lost 6 bases and 3 bases, in that order; junction bases with no gene match: 6. Germline values: CDR1 LNHDA, CDR2 SQIVND (reference sequence). This CDR3 has 14 residues. The CDR3 reads CASRPDRGGYEQYF. The DNA for the CDR3 is TGTGCCAGTAGGCCGGACAGGGGTGGCTACGAGCAGTACTTC. The entire variable domain, with the rest obtained from reference TRBV19 and TRBJ2-7, is as follows: DGGITQSPKYLFRKEGQNVTLSCEQNLNHDAMYWYRQDPGQGLRLIYYSQIVNDFQKGDIAEGYSVSREKKESFPLTVTSAQKNPTAFYLCASRPDRGGYEQYFGPGTRLTVT.

The chain is built from TRBV2 and TRBJ2-5, with 8 bases matching TRBD1. Germline V gene sequence: CDR1 SNHLY, CDR2 FYNNEI. V lost 6 bases to trimming and J lost 2 bases; unmatched junction nucleotides: 8. CDR3 length: 15 amino acids. The CDR3 sequence: CASRGTGAPQETQYF. CDR3 sequence (DNA): TGTGCCAGCAGGGGGACAGGAGCCCCTCAAGAGACCCAGTACTTC.

The V call is TRBV28, the J call TRBJ1-2; weak D call: TRBD1 (5 bases). This CDR3 is 12 amino acids long. V lost 3 bases, J lost 8 bases, and 10 bases lay in between. The germline gives CDR1 MDHEN, CDR2 SYDVKM. In DNA form, the CDR3 reads TGTGCCAGCAGTTTTAGGAGGGGCGGCTACACCTTC. Protein sequence: CASSFRRGGYTF.

J is TRBJ1-3 and V is TRBV6-1; TRBD1 is a possible D gene (5 bases). Looked up from germline, CDR1 is MNHNS and CDR2 is SASEGT. This CDR3 comprises 16 residues. The V end was cut by 2 bases, the J end by 4 bases, with 15 bases between. The CDR3 DNA is TGTGCCAGCAGTGAATGGGCAGGGTCGACAGGAAACACCATATATTTT. This codes for CASSEWAGSTGNTIYF.

J is TRBJ1-2 and V is TRBV5-4; TRBD1 agrees at 9 bases. J lost 4 bases, V lost 0 bases, and 4 bases had no gene match. Germline V gene sequence: CDR1 SGHNT, CDR2 YYREEE (reference sequence). The CDR3 length is 15 residues. In DNA form, the CDR3 reads TGTGCCAGCAGCTTGGGGGACAGGGAGGCCTATGGCTACACCTTC. This encodes CASSLGDREAYGYTF.

The chain links TRBV5-5 to TRBJ1-5; TRBD1 is a possible D gene (5 bases). The V gene lost 0 bases and the J gene lost 5 bases, with 9 bases spanning the gap. CDR1 SGHKS and CDR2 YYEKEE come from the germline V gene (reference sequence). This CDR3 comprises 14 residues. CDR3 residues: CASSLGGGDQPQHF. The CDR3 bases are TGTGCCAGCAGCTTGGGCGGGGGGGATCAGCCCCAGCATTTT.

The CDR3 here is CASSNSRGNTEAFF. The CDR3 coding sequence is TGTGCCAGCAGTAACAGCAGGGGTAACACTGAAGCTTTCTTT. The rearrangement links TRBV27 to TRBJ1-1; a possible D gene is TRBD1 (6 bases). V was shortened by 5 bases and J by 2 bases, with 12 bases between the two germline ends. The germline gives CDR1 MNHEY, CDR2 SMNVEV (reference sequence). The CDR3 loop spans 14 amino acids.

This chain joins TRBV5-1 and TRBJ2-1; 13 bases align to TRBD2. CDR3 length equals 15 residues. V lost 5 bases to trimming and J lost 3 bases; unmatched junction nucleotides: 2. CDR1 and CDR2 from the germline V gene are SGHRS and YFSETQ. The CDR3 region has the DNA TGCGCCAGCAGATGGACTAGCGGGAGCTACAATGAGCAGTTCTTC. Translation gives CASRWTSGSYNEQFF.

This clone was counted between two and nine times. The chain has TRBV4-2 and TRBJ2-7; 14 nucleotides align to TRBD2. CDR1 and CDR2 from the germline V gene are LGHNA and YNFKEQ. CDR3 length: 19 residues. The junction had 14 bases not matched to a gene; V was cut back by 3 bases and J by 4 bases. In nucleotides, the CDR3 is TGTGCCAGCAGCCACCTGGGACTAGCGGGAGAGTCTTCCCTATACGAGCAGTACTTC. Encoded protein: CASSHLGLAGESSLYEQYF.

The J gene is TRBJ1-5, the V gene TRBV19; possibly TRBD1 for D (6 bases). Germline-derived CDR1 and CDR2 are LNHDA and SQIVND (reference sequence). There are 14 residues in the CDR3. V shed 7 bases and J shed 5 bases, with 15 bases lying between them. The CDR3 sequence: CASTVRGYDQPQHF. The CDR3 coding sequence is TGTGCCAGTACCGTCAGGGGTTATGATCAGCCCCAGCATTTT. Complete variable domain (other parts from reference TRBV19 and TRBJ1-5): DGGITQSPKYLFRKEGQNVTLSCEQNLNHDAMYWYRQDPGQGLRLIYYSQIVNDFQKGDIAEGYSVSREKKESFPLTVTSAQKNPTAFYLCASTVRGYDQPQHFGDGTRLSIL.

This chain uses TRBV19 with TRBJ1-4; 7 bases are a match to TRBD1. This CDR3 is built from 15 residues. Germline V gives CDR1 LNHDA, CDR2 SQIVND (reference sequence). The trim removed 6 bases at V and 6 bases at J, leaving 10 bases unmatched. CDR3 coding DNA: TGTGCCAGTAGGATCGGACAGGCCCGGGATGAAAAACTGTTTTTT. Encoded protein: CASRIGQARDEKLFF.

Turning to this clone: The sample carries other DNA sequences with the same CDR3. The rearrangement joins TRBV7-2 to TRBJ2-7; D not resolved. Trimming took off 6 bases at V and 2 bases at J, with 5 bases between the two ends. Germline V gives CDR1 SGHTA, CDR2 FQGNSA. This CDR3 is 11 amino acids long. The CDR3 DNA reads as TGTGCCAGCAGTTACACCTACGAGCAGTACTTC. Translation: CASSYTYEQYF.

The chain has TRBV7-6 and TRBJ2-5; 10 positions agree with TRBD1. Losses at the gene ends were 3 bases for V and 4 bases for J; bases not matched to a gene: 5. The germline CDR1 and CDR2 sequences are SGHVS and FNYEAQ. The CDR3 sequence is 15 residues long. As DNA, the CDR3 is TGTGCCAGCAGCTTTGGACAGGGGGTTCTAGAGACCCAGTACTTC. It is translated as CASSFGQGVLETQYF.

This chain connects TRBV28 to TRBJ2-7; perhaps TRBD1 as D (5 bases). V shed 7 bases and J shed 3 bases, with 16 bases lying between them. The CDR3 is 14 amino acids. Germline V gives CDR1 MDHEN, CDR2 SYDVKM. This CDR3 is CASTIQGSHYEQYF. The CDR3 DNA sequence: TGTGCCAGCACCATCCAGGGATCACACTACGAGCAGTACTTC.